Listed below are T cell receptor beta chains from one sample, sequenced in a study of T cell responses to AZD1222 COVID-19 vaccine. TCRdb's copy holds only in-frame clones and misses some; the assay was immunoSEQ multiplex PCR. The sample consists of 130,000 or so clones, about 82% of them appearing once. This specimen was peripheral blood, taken on day 0 of AZD1222 vaccination. These receptor sequences come from an adult in good health. Both conserved end residues are part of each CDR3. The order of the fields is CDR3 protein, J gene, V gene, D gene, clone size. D genes are given only for firm matches. Clone size, where shown, is once, few, many, or a class for clones that have expanded.

CASSGTSGGVQETQYF	TRBJ2-5	TRBV6-1	TRBD2	few
CASSQGDRANQPQHF	TRBJ1-5	TRBV3-1/TRBV3-2	TRBD1	.
CASSLGSGTDTQYF	TRBJ2-3	TRBV18	.	.
CASSKPRLENNEQFF	TRBJ2-1	TRBV7-9	.	.
CASSPTGANEQFF	TRBJ2-1	TRBV7-3	TRBD1	.
CASTLGTHTDTQYF	TRBJ2-3	TRBV7-8	.	.
CAWSVGDNTGELFF	TRBJ2-2	TRBV30	.	few
CASSRRAPYNEQFF	TRBJ2-1	TRBV7-2	.	.
CASPPIAGDSYNEQFF	TRBJ2-1	TRBV28	TRBD2	once
CASSPLGGAGGYTF	TRBJ1-2	TRBV11-2	.	.
CASSIGRIGDAGYTF	TRBJ1-2	TRBV19	.	.
CASSPPAGPKETQYF	TRBJ2-5	TRBV13	.	.
CASSSHGGKGIQYF	TRBJ2-4	TRBV6-5	.	.
CASSPANSGYEQYF	TRBJ2-7	TRBV4-1	.	once
CASRLAGTEYNEQFF	TRBJ2-1	TRBV5-1	TRBD1	.
CASSWGTLSYGYTF	TRBJ1-2	TRBV7-8	.	.
CASSPFLGTMNTEAFF	TRBJ1-1	TRBV28	.	.